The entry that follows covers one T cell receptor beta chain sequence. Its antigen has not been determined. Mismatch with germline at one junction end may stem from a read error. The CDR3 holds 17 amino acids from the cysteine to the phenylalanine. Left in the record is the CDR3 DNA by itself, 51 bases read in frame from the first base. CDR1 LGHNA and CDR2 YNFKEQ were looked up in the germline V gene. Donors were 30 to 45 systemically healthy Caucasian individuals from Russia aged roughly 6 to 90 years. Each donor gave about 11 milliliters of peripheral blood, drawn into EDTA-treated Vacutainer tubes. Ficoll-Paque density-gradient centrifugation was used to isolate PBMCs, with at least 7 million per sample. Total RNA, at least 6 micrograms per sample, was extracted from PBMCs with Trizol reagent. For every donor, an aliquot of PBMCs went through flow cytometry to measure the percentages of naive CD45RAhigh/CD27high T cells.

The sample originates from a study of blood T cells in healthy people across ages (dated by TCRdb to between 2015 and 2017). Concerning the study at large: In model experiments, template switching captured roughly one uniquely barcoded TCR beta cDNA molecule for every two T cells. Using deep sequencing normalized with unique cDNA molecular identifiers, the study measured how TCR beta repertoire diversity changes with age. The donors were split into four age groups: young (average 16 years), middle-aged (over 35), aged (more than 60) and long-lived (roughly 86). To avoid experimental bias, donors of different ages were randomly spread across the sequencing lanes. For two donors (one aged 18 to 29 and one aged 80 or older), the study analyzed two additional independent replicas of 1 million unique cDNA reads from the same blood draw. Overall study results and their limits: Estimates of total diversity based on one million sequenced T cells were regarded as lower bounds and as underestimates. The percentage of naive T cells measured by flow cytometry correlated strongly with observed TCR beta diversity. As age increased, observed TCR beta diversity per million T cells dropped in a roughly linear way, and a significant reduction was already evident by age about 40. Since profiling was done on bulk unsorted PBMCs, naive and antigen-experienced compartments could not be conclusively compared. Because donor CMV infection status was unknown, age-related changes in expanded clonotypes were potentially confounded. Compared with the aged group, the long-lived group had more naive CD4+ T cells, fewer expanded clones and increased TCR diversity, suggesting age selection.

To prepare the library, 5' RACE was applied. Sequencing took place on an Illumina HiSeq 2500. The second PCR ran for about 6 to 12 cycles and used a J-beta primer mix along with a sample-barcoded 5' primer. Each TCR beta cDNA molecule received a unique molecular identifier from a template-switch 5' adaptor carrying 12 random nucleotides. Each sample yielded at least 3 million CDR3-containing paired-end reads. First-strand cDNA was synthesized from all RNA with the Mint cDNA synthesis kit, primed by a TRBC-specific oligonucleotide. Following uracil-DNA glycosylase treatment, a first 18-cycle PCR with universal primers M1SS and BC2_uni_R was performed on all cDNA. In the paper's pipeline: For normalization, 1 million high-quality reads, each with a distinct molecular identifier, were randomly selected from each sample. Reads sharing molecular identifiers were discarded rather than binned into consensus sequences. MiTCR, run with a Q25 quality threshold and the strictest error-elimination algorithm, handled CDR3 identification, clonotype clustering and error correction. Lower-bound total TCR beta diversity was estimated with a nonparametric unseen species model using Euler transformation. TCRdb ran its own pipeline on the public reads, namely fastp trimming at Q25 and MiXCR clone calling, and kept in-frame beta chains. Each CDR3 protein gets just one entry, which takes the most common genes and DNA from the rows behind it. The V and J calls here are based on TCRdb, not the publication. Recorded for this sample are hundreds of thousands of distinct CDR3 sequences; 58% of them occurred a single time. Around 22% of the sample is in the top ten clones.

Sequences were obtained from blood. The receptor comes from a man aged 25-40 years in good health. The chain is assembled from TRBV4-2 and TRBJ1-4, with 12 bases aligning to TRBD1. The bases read TGTGCCAGCAGCCCACATGGGACAGGGGGCGTGATTGAAAAACCGTTTTTT. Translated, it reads CASSPHGTGGVIEKPFF.